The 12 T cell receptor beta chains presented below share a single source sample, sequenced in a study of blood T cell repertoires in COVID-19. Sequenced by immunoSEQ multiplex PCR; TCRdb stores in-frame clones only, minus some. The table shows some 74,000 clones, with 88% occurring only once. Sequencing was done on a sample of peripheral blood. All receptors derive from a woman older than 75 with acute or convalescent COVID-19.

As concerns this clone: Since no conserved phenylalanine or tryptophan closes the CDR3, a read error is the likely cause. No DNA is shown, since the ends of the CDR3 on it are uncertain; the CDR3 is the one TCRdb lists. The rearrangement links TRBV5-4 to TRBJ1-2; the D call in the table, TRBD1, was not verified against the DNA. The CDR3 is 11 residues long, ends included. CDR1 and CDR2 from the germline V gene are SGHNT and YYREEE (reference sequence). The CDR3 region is CASSLMGLSPA.

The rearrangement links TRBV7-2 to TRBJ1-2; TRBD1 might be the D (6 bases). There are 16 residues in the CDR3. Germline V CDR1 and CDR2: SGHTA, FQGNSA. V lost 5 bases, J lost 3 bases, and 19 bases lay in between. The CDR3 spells CASSPRGGRIHYGYTF. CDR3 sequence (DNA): TGTGCCAGCAGCCCACGCGGGGGGCGAATCCACTATGGCTACACCTTC.

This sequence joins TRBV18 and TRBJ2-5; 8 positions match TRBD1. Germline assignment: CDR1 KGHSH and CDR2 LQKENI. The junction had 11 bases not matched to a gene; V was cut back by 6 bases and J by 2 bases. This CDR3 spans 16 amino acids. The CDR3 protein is CASSPLSGGLQETQYF. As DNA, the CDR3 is TGTGCCAGCTCCCCTCTCTCAGGGGGCCTACAAGAGACCCAGTACTTC.

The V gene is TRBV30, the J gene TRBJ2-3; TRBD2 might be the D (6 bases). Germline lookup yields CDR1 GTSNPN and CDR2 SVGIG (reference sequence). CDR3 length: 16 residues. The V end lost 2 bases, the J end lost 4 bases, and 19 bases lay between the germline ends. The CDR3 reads CAWSSDPSSGADTQYF. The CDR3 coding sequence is TGTGCCTGGAGTTCGGACCCTAGCTCGGGGGCAGATACGCAGTATTTT.

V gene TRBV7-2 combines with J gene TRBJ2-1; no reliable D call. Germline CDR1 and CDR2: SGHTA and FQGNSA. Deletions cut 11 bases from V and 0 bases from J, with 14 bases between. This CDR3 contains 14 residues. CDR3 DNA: TGTGCCGTTCTAGGCAGCAGCTCCTACAATGAGCAGTTCTTC. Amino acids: CAVLGSSSYNEQFF.

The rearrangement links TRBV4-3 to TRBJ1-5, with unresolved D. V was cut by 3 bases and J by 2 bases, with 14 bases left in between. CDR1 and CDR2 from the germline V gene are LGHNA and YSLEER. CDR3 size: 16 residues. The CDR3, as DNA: TGCGCCAGCAGCCATCCACCCCAGGATCGCAATCAGCCCCAGCATTTT. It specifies CASSHPPQDRNQPQHF.

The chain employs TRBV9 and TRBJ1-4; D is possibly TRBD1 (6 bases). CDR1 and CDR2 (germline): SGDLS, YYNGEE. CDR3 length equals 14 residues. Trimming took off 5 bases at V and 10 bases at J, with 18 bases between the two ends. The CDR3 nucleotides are TGTGCCAGCAGGCCAGGGGTTGGAAGGGGAAAACTGTTTTTT. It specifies CASRPGVGRGKLFF.

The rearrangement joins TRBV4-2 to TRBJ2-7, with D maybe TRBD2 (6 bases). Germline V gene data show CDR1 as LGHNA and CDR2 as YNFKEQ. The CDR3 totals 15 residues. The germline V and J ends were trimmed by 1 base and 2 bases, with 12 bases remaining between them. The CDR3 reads CASSQGRAGTYEQYF. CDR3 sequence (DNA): TGTGCCAGCAGCCAAGGGAGAGCGGGTACCTACGAGCAGTACTTC.

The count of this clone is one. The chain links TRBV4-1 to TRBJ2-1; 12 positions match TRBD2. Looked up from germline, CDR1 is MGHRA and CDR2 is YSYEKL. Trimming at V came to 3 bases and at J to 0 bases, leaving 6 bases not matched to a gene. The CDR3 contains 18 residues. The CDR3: CASSHPRTSGASYNEQFF. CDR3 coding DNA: TGCGCCAGCAGCCACCCCCGGACTAGCGGGGCCTCCTACAATGAGCAGTTCTTC.

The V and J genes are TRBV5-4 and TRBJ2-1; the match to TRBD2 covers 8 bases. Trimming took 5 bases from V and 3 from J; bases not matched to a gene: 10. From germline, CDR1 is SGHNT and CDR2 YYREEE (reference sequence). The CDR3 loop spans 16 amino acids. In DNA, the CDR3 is TGTGCCAGCAGTCGACCTAGCGGGCCGAACTACAATGAGCAGTTCTTC. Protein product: CASSRPSGPNYNEQFF.

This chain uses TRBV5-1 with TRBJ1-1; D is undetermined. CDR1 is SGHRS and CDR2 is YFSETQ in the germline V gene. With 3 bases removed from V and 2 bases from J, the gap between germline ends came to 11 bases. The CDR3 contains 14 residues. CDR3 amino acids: CASSSEPVNTEAFF. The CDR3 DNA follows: TGCGCCAGCAGCTCCGAGCCGGTCAACACTGAAGCTTTCTTT.

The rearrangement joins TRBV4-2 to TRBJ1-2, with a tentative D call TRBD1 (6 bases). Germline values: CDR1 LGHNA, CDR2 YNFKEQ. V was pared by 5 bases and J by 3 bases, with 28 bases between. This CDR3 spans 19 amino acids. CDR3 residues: CASSKTSGGAVYKDYGYTF. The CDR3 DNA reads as TGTGCCAGCAGCAAAACTTCGGGGGGCGCAGTCTATAAGGACTATGGCTACACCTTC.